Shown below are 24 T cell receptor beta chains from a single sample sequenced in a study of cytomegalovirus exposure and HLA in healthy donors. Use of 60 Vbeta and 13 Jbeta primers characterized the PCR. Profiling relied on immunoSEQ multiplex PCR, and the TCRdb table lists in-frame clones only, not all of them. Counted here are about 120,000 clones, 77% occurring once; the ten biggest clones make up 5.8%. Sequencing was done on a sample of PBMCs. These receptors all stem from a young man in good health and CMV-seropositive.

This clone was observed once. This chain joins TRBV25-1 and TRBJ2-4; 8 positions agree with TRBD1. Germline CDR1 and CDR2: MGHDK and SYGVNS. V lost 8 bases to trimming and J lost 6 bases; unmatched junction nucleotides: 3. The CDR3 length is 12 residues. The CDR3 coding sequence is TGTGCCAGCCGACAGGGGAGAAACATTCAGTACTTC. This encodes CASRQGRNIQYF.

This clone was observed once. CDR3 in amino acids: CASSLLGGEKLFF. The CDR3 coding sequence is TGTGCCAGCAGCTTATTGGGAGGAGAAAAACTGTTTTTT. The chain has TRBV7-8 and TRBJ1-4; D ambiguous. The CDR3 is made up of 13 amino acids. The germline CDR1 and CDR2 sequences are SGHVS and FQNEAQ. The V end lost 2 bases, the J end lost 8 bases, and 9 bases lay between the germline ends.

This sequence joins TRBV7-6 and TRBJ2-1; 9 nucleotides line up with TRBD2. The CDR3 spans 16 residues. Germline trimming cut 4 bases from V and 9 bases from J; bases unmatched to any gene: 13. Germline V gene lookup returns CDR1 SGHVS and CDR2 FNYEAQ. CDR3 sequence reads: CASSSDPSGKGGEQFF. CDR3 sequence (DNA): TGTGCCAGCAGCTCGGACCCTAGCGGGAAAGGGGGTGAGCAGTTCTTC.

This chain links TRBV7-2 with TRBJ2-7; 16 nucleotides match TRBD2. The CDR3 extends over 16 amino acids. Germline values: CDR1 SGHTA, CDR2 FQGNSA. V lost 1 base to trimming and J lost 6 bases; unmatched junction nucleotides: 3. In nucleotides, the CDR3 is TGTGCCAGCAGCTTAGAGGGGACTAGCGGGAGGGTCGAGCAGTACTTC. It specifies CASSLEGTSGRVEQYF. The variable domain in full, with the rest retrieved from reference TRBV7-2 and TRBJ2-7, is GAGVSQSPSNKVTEKGKDVELRCDPISGHTALYWYRQSLGQGLEFLIYFQGNSAPDKSGLPSDRFSAERTGGSVSTLTIQRTQQEDSAVYLCASSLEGTSGRVEQYFGPGTRLTVT.

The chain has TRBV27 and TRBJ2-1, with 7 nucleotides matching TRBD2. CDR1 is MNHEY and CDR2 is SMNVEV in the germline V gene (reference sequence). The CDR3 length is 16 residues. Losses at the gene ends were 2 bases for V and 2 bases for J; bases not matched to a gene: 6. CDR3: CASSLLLGRAYNEQFF. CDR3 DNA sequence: TGTGCCAGCAGTTTACTTCTTGGGAGGGCCTACAATGAGCAGTTCTTC.

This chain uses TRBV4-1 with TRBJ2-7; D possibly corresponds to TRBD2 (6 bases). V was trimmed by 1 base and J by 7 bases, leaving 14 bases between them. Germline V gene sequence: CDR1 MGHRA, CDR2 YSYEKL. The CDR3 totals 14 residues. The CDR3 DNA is TGCGCCAGCAGCCAAGCTTCTTTGAGCGGGGAGCAGTACTTC. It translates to CASSQASLSGEQYF.

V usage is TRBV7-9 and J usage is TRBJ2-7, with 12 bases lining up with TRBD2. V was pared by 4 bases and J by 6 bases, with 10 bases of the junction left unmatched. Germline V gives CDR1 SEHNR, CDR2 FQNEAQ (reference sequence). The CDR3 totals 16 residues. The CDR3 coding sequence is TGTGCCAGCAGCTCCCGTGGACTAGCGGGATCCGTCGAGCAGTACTTC. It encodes CASSSRGLAGSVEQYF.

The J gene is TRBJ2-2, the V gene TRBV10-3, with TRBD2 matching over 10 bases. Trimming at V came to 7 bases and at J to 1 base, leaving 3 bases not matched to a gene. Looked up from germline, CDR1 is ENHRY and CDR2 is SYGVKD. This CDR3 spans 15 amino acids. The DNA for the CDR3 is TGTGCCATCACGAGCGGGGGGGTGAACACCGGGGAGCTGTTTTTT. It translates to CAITSGGVNTGELFF.

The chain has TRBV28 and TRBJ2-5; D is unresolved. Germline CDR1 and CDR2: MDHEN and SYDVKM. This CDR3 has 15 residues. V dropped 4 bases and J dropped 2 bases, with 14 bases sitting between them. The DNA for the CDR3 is TGTGCCAGCAGTTCCGACCCGGTACAGCAAGAGACCCAGTACTTC. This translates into CASSSDPVQQETQYF.

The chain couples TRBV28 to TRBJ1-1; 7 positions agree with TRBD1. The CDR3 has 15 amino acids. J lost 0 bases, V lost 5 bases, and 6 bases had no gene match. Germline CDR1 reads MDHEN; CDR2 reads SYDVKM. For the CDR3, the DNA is TGTGCCAGCAGTCAAGATCAGGGGGTGAACACTGAAGCTTTCTTT. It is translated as CASSQDQGVNTEAFF.

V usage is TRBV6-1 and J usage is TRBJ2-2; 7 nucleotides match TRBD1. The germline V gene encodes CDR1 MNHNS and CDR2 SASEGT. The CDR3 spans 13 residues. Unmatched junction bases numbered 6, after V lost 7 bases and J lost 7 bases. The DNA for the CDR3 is TGTGCCAGCAAGCAGGGGGTTTACGGGGAGCTGTTTTTT. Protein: CASKQGVYGELFF.

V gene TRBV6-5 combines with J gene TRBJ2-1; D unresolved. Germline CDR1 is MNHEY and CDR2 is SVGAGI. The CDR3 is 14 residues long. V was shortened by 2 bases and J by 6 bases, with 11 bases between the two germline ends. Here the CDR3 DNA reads TGTGCCAGCAGTTACGACCGACTCGTCAATGAGCAGTTCTTC. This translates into CASSYDRLVNEQFF.

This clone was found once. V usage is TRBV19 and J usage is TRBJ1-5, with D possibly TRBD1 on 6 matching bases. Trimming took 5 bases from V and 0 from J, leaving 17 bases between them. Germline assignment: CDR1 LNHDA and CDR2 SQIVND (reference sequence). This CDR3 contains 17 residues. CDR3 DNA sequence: TGTGCCAGTAGTCCGCACGGGACACCATATAGCAATCAGCCCCAGCATTTT. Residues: CASSPHGTPYSNQPQHF.

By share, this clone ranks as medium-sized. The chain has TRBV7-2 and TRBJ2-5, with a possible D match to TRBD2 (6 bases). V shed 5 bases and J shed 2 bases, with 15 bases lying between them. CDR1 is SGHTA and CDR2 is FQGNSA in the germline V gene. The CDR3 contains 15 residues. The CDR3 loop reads CASSAFGAGQETQYF. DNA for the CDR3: TGTGCCAGCAGCGCCTTTGGGGCGGGACAAGAGACCCAGTACTTC.

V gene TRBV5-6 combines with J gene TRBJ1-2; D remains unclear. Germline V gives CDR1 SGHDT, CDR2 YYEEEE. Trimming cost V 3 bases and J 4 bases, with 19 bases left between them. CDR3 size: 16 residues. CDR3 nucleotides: TGTGCCAGCAGCTCGGACCTTAGCGCGGCCGGCTATGGCTACACCTTC. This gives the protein CASSSDLSAAGYGYTF.

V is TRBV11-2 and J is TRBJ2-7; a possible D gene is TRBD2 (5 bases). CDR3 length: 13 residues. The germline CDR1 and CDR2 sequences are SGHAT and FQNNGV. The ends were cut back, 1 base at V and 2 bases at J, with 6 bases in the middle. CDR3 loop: CASSLVRAYEQYF. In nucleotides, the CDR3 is TGTGCCAGCAGCTTAGTGAGGGCCTACGAGCAGTACTTC.

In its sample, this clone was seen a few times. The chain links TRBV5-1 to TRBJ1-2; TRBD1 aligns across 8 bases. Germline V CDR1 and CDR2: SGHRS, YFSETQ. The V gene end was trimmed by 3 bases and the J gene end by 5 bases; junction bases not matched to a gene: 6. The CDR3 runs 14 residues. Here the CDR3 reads CASSSGTGAYGYTF. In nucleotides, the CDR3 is TGCGCCAGCAGCTCCGGGACAGGCGCGTATGGCTACACCTTC.

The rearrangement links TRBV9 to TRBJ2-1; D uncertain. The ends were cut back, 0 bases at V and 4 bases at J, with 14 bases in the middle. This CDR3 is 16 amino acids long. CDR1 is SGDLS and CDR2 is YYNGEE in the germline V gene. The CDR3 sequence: CASSVGAGPKYNEQFF. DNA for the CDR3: TGTGCCAGCAGCGTAGGTGCAGGCCCAAAATACAATGAGCAGTTCTTC.

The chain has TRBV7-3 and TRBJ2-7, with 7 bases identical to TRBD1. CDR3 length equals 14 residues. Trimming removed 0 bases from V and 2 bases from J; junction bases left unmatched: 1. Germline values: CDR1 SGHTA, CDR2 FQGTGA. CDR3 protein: CASSLTGQTYEQYF. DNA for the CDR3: TGTGCCAGCAGCTTAACGGGACAGACCTACGAGCAGTACTTC.

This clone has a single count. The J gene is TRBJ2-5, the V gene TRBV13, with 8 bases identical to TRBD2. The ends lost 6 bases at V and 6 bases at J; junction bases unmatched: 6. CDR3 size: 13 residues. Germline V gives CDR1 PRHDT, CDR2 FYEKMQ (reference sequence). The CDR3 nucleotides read TGTGCCAGCAGTCGAGCGGGGGTGAAGACCCAGTACTTC. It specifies CASSRAGVKTQYF. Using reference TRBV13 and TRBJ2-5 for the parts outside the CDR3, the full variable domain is AAGVIQSPRHLIKEKRETATLKCYPIPRHDTVYWYQQGPGQDPQFLISFYEKMQSDKGSIPDRFSAQQFSDYHSELNMSSLELGDSALYFCASSRAGVKTQYFGPGTRLLVL.

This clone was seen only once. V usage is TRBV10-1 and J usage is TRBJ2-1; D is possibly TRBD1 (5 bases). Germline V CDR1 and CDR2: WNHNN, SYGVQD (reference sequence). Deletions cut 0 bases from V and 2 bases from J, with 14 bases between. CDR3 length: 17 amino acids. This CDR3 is CASSESGDSPTYNEQFF. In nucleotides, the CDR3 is TGCGCCAGCAGTGAGTCGGGCGACAGTCCGACCTACAATGAGCAGTTCTTC.

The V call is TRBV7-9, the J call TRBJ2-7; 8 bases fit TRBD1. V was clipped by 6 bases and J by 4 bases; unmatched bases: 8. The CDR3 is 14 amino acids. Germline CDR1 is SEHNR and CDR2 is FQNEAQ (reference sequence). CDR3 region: CASRAGTGWYEQYF. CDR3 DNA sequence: TGTGCCAGCAGGGCCGGGACAGGCTGGTACGAGCAGTACTTC. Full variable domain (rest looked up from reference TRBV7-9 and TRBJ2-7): DTGVSQNPRHKITKRGQNVTFRCDPISEHNRLYWYRQTLGQGPEFLTYFQNEAQLEKSRLLSDRFSAERPKGSFSTLEIQRTEQGDSAMYLCASRAGTGWYEQYFGPGTRLTVT.

CDR3 amino acids: CASSLGTGPGVEETQYF. CDR3 coding DNA: TGTGCCAGCAGCTTAGGCACGGGACCGGGGGTAGAGGAGACCCAGTACTTC. The genes are TRBV7-9 and TRBJ2-5; possible D gene TRBD2, 6 bases. Trimming pared 1 base from V and 5 bases from J, leaving 20 bases between. CDR3 size: 17 residues. Germline assignment: CDR1 SEHNR and CDR2 FQNEAQ (reference sequence).

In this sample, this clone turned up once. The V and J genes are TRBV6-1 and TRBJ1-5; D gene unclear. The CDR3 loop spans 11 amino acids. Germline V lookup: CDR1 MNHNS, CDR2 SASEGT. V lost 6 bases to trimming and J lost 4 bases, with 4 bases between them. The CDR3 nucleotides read TGTGCCAGCAGCGCGAATCAGCCCCAGCATTTT. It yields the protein CASSANQPQHF.